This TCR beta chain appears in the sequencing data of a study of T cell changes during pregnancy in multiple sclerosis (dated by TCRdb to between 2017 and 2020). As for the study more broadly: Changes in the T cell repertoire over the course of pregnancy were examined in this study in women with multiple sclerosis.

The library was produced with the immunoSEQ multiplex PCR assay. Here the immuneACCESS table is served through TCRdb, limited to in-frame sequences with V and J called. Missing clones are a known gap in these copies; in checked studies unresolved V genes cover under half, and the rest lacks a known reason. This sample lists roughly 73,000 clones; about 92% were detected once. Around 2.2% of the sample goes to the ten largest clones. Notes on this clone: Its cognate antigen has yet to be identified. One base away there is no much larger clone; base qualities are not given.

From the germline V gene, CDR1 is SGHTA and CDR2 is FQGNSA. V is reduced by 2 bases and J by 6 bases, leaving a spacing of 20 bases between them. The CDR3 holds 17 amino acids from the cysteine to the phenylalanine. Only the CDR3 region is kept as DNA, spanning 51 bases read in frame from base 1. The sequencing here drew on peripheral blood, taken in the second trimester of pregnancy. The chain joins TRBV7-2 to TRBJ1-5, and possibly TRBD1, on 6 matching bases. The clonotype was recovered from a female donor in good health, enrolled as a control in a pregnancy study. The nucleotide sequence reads TGTGCCAGCAGCTTAACGTATCGGGGGGCTGTCGGTCAGCCCCAGCATTTT. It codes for CASSLTYRGAVGQPQHF.